Sequencing of this TCR beta chain was carried out in a study of OX40 agonist ivuxolimab in advanced cancers. Background on the whole study: The costimulatory receptor OX40 (CD134) was targeted by ivuxolimab, a fully human IgG2 agonistic monoclonal antibody. Intravenous ivuxolimab was administered to patients every 2 weeks at six dose levels: 0.01, 0.1, 0.3, 1.5, 3 and 10 mg/kg. Of the roughly 52 dose-escalation patients, hepatocellular carcinoma was present in around 20, melanoma in approximately 15, renal cell carcinoma in 9 and head and neck cancer in 9. A male proportion of roughly 80% and a mean age of around 60 years, ranging from 23 to 79, were recorded for the dose-escalation cohort. Patients were allowed to have had prior anti-PD-1, anti-PD-L1 or anti-CTLA-4 therapy, and approximately 40% of the dose-escalation patients had previously received checkpoint inhibitors. Partial responses occurred in three dose-escalation patients: two with cutaneous melanoma and one with hepatocellular carcinoma. The point of sequencing TCRbeta in the periphery was to test whether ivuxolimab changed TCR sequence diversity and drove clonal T-cell expansion. The monotherapy dose-escalation portion (N of about 50 patients) of the phase I ivuxolimab trial is reported in the paper. The paper's findings and limits, for the study overall: The antigen specificity of the peripheral T cells that underwent clonal expansion was not determined. Low levels of normalized T-cell clonal expansion were also seen in some nonresponding patients. In the 0.1-3.0 mg/kg groups, partial responders had among the lowest normalized peripheral clonal expansion, particularly in CD8+ T cells. Clonal expansion of both CD4+ and CD8+ blood T cells was observed from baseline to week 6 at doses 0.1 to 3.0 mg/kg. After ivuxolimab, CD8+ T cells had more expanded clones than CD4+ T cells on average.

Patients with autoimmune disease history or receiving systemic immunosuppression were excluded from the trial. Peripheral blood for TCR sequencing was drawn from every dose cohort at baseline, at cycle 4 day 1 and at cycle 7 day 1. Samples came from an open-label, multicenter, first-in-human phase I dose-escalation trial of ivuxolimab. Adults with locally advanced or metastatic head and neck squamous cell, hepatocellular, melanoma or renal cell carcinoma were enrolled in the trial. Before TCR sequencing, CD4+ T cells and CD8+ T cells from peripheral blood were sorted into separate populations. For sequencing of the TCRbeta CDR3 region, genomic DNA was extracted from the sorted cells. TCRbeta CDR3 regions were sequenced using the immunoSEQ Assay. Held by TCRdb, this immuneACCESS table contains in-frame sequences only and omits some clones. Under half of the omission traces to an unresolved V gene where checked; the cause of the rest is unknown. The sample records about 5,800 clones, over 65% of which are singletons. Together, the top ten hold around 12% of the sample.

Turning to this clone: This clone's antigen is unknown. No much larger clonotype is one base removed from it; base qualities were not supplied.

The TCR comes from an adult with an advanced solid tumor such as melanoma, head and neck, liver or kidney cancer. This sample comprised CD4+ or CD8+ T cells sorted from blood, obtained in a trial of the OX40 agonist ivuxolimab.

The sequenced DNA: TGCGCCAGCAGCTTGGTGTCCGCGAACACTGAAGCTTTCTTT. It specifies CASSLVSANTEAFF. The chain links TRBV5-1 with TRBJ1-1, with an unclear D gene assignment. The germline V gene gives CDR1 as SGHRS and CDR2 as YFSETQ. The V and J ends are trimmed by 0 bases and 1 base, leaving 7 bases between them. From cysteine to phenylalanine, the CDR3 is 14 amino acids long. The sequence is cut down to CDR3 DNA, 42 bases in frame from base 1.